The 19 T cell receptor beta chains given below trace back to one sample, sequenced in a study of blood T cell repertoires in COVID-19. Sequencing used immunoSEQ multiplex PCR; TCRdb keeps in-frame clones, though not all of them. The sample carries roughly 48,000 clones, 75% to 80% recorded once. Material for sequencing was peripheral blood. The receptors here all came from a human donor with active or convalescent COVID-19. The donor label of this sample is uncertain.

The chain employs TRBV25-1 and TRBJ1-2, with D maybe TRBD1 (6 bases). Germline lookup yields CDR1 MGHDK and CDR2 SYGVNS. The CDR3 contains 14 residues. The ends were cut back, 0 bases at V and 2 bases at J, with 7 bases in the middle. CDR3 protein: CASSEYTGNYGYTF. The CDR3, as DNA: TGTGCCAGCAGTGAATACACAGGGAACTATGGCTACACCTTC.

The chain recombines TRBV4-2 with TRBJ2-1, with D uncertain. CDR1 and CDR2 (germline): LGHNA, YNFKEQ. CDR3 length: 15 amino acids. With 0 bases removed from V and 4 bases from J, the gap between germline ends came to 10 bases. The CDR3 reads CASSQDFLPYNEQFF. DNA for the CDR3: TGTGCCAGCAGCCAAGATTTTCTACCTTACAATGAGCAGTTCTTC.

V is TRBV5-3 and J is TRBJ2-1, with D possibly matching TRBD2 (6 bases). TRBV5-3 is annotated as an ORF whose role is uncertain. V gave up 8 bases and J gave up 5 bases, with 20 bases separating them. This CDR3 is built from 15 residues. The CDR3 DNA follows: TGTGCCAGTACACGTCCGGGAGTAACAGACAATGAGCAGTTCTTC. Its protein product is CASTRPGVTDNEQFF.

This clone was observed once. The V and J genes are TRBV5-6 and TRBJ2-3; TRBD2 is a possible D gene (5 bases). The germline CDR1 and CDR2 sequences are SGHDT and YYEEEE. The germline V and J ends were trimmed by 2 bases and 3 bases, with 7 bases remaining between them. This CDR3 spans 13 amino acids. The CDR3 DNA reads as TGTGCCAGCAGCTTAAGCGGTACAGATACGCAGTATTTT. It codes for CASSLSGTDTQYF.

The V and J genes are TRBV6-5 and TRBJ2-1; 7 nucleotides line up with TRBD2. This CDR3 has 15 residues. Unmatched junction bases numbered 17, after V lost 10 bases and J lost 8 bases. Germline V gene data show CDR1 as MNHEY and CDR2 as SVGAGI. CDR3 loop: CAIDRDAGRADEQFF. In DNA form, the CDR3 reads TGTGCCATAGACCGGGACGCGGGGAGGGCCGATGAGCAGTTCTTC.

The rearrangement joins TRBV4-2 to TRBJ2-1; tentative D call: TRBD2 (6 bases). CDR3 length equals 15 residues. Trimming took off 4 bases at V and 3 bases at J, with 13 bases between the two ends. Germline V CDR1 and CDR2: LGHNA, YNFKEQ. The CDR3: CASSPNGGNYNEQFF. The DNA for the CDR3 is TGTGCCAGCAGCCCCAACGGGGGAAACTACAATGAGCAGTTCTTC.

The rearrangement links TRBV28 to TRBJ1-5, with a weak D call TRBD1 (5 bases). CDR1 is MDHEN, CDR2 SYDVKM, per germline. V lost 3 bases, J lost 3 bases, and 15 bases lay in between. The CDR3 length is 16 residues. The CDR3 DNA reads TGTGCCAGCAGTTTTCGGGCGGGGCCGAACAATCAGCCCCAGCATTTT. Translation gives CASSFRAGPNNQPQHF.

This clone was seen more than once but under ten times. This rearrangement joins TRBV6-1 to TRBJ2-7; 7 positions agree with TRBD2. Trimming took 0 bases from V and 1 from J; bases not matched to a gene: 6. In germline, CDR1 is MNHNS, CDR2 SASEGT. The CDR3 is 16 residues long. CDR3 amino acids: CASSEAGGAGSYEQYF. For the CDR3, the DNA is TGTGCCAGCAGTGAAGCGGGAGGGGCCGGGTCCTACGAGCAGTACTTC.

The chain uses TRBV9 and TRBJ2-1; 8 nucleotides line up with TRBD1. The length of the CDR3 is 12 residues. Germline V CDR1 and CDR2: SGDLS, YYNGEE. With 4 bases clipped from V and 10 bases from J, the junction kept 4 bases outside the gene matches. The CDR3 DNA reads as TGTGCCAGCAGCCCAGGGACAGGCGAGCAGTTCTTC. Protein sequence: CASSPGTGEQFF.

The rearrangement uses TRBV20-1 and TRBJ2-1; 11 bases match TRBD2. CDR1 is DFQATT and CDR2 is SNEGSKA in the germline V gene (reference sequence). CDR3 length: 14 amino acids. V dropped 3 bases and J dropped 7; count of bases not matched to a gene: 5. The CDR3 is CSASGSGRANEQFF. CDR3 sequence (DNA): TGCAGTGCTAGTGGTAGCGGGAGGGCTAATGAGCAGTTCTTC.

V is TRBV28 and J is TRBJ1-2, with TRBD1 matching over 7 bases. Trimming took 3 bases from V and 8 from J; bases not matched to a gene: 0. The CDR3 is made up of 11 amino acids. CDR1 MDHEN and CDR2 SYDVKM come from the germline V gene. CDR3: CASSFRGGYTF. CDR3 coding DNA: TGTGCCAGCAGTTTCAGGGGGGGCTACACCTTC.

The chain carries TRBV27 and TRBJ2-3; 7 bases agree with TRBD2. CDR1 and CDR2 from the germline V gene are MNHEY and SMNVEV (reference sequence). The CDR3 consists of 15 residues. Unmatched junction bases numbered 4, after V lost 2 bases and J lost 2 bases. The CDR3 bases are TGTGCCAGCAGTTTAGTGGGAGGGCCCACAGATACGCAGTATTTT. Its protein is CASSLVGGPTDTQYF.

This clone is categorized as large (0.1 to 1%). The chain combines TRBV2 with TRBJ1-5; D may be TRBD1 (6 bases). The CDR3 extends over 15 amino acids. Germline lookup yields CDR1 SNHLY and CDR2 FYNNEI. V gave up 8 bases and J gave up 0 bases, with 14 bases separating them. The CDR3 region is CASLLGHYSNQPQHF. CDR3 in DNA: TGTGCCAGCCTACTGGGACACTATAGCAATCAGCCCCAGCATTTT. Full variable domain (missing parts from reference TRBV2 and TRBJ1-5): EPEVTQTPSHQVTQMGQEVILRCVPISNHLYFYWYRQILGQKVEFLVSFYNNEISEKSEIFDDQFSVERPDGSNFTLKIRSTKLEDSAMYFCASLLGHYSNQPQHFGDGTRLSIL.

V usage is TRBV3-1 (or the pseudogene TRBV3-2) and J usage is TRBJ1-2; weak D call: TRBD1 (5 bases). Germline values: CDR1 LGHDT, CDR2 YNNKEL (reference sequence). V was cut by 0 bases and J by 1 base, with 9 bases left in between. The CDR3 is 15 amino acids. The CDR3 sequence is CASSQEGGSNYGYTF. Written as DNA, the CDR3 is TGTGCCAGCAGCCAAGAGGGGGGGAGTAACTATGGCTACACCTTC.

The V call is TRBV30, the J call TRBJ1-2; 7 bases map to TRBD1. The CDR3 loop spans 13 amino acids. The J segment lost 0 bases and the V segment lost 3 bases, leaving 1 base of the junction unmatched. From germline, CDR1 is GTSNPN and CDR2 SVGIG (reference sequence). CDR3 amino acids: CAWRGQSNYGYTF. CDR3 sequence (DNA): TGTGCCTGGAGGGGACAGTCTAACTATGGCTACACCTTC.

The CDR3, as DNA: TGTGCCAGCTCACCCACTAGCGCTAGCACAGATACGCAGTATTTT. Protein sequence: CASSPTSASTDTQYF. This chain uses TRBV18 with TRBJ2-3; TRBD2 matches at 7 bases. This CDR3 has 15 residues. Unmatched junction bases numbered 3, after V lost 3 bases and J lost 0 bases. Germline V CDR1 and CDR2: KGHSH, LQKENI. Filled out from reference TRBV18 and TRBJ2-3, the complete variable domain reads NAGVMQNPRHLVRRRGQEARLRCSPMKGHSHVYWYRQLPEEGLKFMVYLQKENIIDESGMPKERFSAEFPKEGPSILRIQQVVRGDSAAYFCASSPTSASTDTQYFGPGTRLTVL.

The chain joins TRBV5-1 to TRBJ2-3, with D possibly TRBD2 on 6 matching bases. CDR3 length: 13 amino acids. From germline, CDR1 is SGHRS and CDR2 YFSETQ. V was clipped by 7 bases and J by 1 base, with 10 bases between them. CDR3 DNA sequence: TGCGCCAGCGCGGCTAGCGGCACAGATACGCAGTATTTT. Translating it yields CASAASGTDTQYF.

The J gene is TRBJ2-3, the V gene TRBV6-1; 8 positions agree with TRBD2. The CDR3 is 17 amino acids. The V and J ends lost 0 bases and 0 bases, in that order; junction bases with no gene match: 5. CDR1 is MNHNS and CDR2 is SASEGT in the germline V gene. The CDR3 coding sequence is TGTGCCAGCAGTGAAGCGTCCGGACTAGCCAGCACAGATACGCAGTATTTT. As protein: CASSEASGLASTDTQYF.

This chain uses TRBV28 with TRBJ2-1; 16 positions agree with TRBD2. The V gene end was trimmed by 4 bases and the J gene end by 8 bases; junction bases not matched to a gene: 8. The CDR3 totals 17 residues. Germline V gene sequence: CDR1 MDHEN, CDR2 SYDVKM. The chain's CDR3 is CASSSNFGTSGGDEQFF. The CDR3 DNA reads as TGTGCCAGCAGTTCTAACTTTGGGACTAGCGGGGGGGATGAGCAGTTCTTC.